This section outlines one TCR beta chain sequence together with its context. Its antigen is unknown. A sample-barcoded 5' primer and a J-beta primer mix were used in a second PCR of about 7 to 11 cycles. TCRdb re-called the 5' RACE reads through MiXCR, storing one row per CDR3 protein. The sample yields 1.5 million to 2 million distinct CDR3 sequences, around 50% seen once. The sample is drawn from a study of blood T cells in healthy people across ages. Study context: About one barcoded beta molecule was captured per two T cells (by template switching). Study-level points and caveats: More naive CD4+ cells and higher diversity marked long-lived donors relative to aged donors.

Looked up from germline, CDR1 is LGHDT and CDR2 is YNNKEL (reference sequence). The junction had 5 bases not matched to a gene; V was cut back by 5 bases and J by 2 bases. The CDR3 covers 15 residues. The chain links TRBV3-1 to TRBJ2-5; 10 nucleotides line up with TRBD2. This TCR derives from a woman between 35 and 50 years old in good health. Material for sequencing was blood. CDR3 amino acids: CASSKAGGPQETQYF. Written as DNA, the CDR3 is TGTGCCAGCAGCAAAGCGGGGGGGCCTCAAGAGACCCAGTACTTC.